This T cell receptor (beta chain) was captured by sequencing in a study of OX40 agonist ivuxolimab in advanced cancers. Assay: immunoSEQ multiplex PCR; the TCRdb copy retains only in-frame clones and omits some. The table shows some 60,000 clones, with about nine tenths occurring only once. This CDR3 is 14 amino acids long. The germline V and J ends were trimmed by 1 base and 3 bases, with 10 bases remaining between them. Per the germline V gene, CDR1 is SGHRS and CDR2 is YFSETQ. Sequencing was performed on CD4+ or CD8+ T cells sorted from blood, taken in a trial of the OX40 agonist ivuxolimab. This chain connects TRBV5-1 to TRBJ1-2; D gene ambiguous. The TCR originated in an adult with an advanced solid tumor such as melanoma, head and neck, liver or kidney cancer. The CDR3 DNA is TGCGCCAGCAGCTTGTCCATGGTCGACTATGGCTACACCTTC. Translation: CASSLSMVDYGYTF.